Listed below are T cell receptor beta chains from one sample, sequenced in a study of OX40 agonist ivuxolimab in advanced cancers. The method was immunoSEQ multiplex PCR; TCRdb's version includes in-frame clones alone and lacks a portion of them. The sample yields fewer than 35,000 clones, approximately 87% seen once. Sequences were derived from CD4+ or CD8+ T cells sorted from blood, sampled in a trial of the OX40 agonist ivuxolimab. These receptors were collected from an adult with an advanced solid tumor such as melanoma, head and neck, liver or kidney cancer. The CDR3 runs from the conserved cysteine through the conserved F or W. D genes are given only for firm matches. The size entry is marked missing in some rows and otherwise reads once, few, many or a size class.

>TRBJ2-7|-|-|TRBV6-6
TGTGCCACCGACTTAGGTCGGGGCAACTCCTACGAGCAGTACTTC
CATDLGRGNSYEQYF
>TRBJ2-1|-|-|TRBV5-1
TGCGCCAGCAGCCAGCGCTTGTCGGGGGTAAGCTCCTACAATGAGCAGTTCTTC
CASSQRLSGVSSYNEQFF
>TRBJ2-2|-|-|TRBV7-9
TGTGCCAGCAGCCGTGGTGCGGGTGCGGTTCCCGGGGAGCTGTTTTTT
CASSRGAGAVPGELFF
>TRBJ2-1|-|-|TRBV27
TGTGCCAGCAGTTCCACGACCGGCTACTTCTACAATGAGCAGTTCTTC
CASSSTTGYFYNEQFF
>TRBJ2-6|-|-|TRBV6-5
TGTGCCAGCAGCTTCCAGATAGAGGGGGCCAACGTCCTGACTTTC
CASSFQIEGANVLTF
>TRBJ1-3|once|-|TRBV21-1
TGTGCCAGCAGCCTAGGGGCCAGCGGGCCTAGGAACACCATATATTTT
CASSLGASGPRNTIYF
>TRBJ2-7|-|-|TRBV2
TGTGCCAGCAGGGGGGGGACAAGGGGCGAATCCTACGAGCAGTACTTC
CASRGGTRGESYEQYF
>TRBJ2-3|-|-|TRBV27
TGTGCCAGCAAATCCCGGGGGTACTCTAGCACAGATACGCAGTATTTT
CASKSRGYSSTDTQYF
>TRBJ1-1|-|-|TRBV2
TGTGCCAGCAGTGAATCCAGACCCTCGCGCGAAGCTTTCTTT
CASSESRPSREAFF
>TRBJ2-1|once|-|TRBV7-9
TGTGCCAGCAGCCCCCCGTACGGTTGGGACAATGAGCAGTTCTTC
CASSPPYGWDNEQFF
>TRBJ2-7|-|-|TRBV20-1
TGCAGTGGTCACGACAGTTTCGCGGGGTACTTC
CSGHDSFAGYF
>TRBJ1-5|-|TRBD1|TRBV27
TGTGCCAGCCGTCTTACAGGGGGGTTTCAGCCCCAGCATTTT
CASRLTGGFQPQHF
>TRBJ2-3|-|TRBD2|TRBV5-6
TGTGCCAGCAGCTTGGGCGGGGGAGCGGGCGGCACAGATACGCAGTATTTT
CASSLGGGAGGTDTQYF
>TRBJ2-7|-|TRBD1|TRBV9
TGTGCCAGCAGCACCTCCGGGACAGTCACGAACGAGCAGTACTTC
CASSTSGTVTNEQYF
>TRBJ2-1|-|TRBD2|TRBV13
TGTGCCAGCAGCGAGCTTATGACGGGAGGGGAGGGCAATGAGCAGTTCTTC
CASSELMTGGEGNEQFF
>TRBJ2-3|-|TRBD1|TRBV27
TGTGCCAGCAGTTTATGGACAGGGAGCACAGATACGCAGTATTTT
CASSLWTGSTDTQYF
>TRBJ2-7|-|TRBD1|TRBV7-8
TGTGCCAGCAGCTTATCGGACAGGGAGCTTGTCGAGCAGTACTTC
CASSLSDRELVEQYF